This is a list of T cell receptor beta chains from one sample in a study of T cell responses to AZD1222 COVID-19 vaccine. The assay was immunoSEQ multiplex PCR, and TCRdb's table has in-frame clones only and misses some. Among about 84,000 clones listed, approximately 90% were seen once. The sequencing used peripheral blood, collected on day 0 of AZD1222 vaccination. The receptors derive from an adult in good health. Each CDR3 is given with its conserved first and last residue. The order of the fields is D gene, CDR3 length, V gene, clone size, J gene, CDR3 protein, CDR3 DNA. D genes are given only for firm matches. Clone size is not always given. Where it is, it says once, few, many or a class for expanded clones.

d_gene: NA
len: 14
v_gene: TRBV15
abundance: NA
j_gene: TRBJ1-5
CDR3aa: CATSRDRSNQPQHF
CDR3nt: TGTGCCACCAGCAGAGACCGAAGCAATCAGCCCCAGCATTTT

d_gene: NA
len: 13
v_gene: TRBV5-1
abundance: NA
j_gene: TRBJ2-1
CDR3aa: CASSFELNNEQFF
CDR3nt: TGCGCCAGCAGTTTTGAACTGAACAATGAGCAGTTCTTC

d_gene: NA
len: 14
v_gene: TRBV7-2
abundance: NA
j_gene: TRBJ2-3
CDR3aa: CASSRRYSTDTQYF
CDR3nt: TGTGCCAGCAGCCGTCGATACAGCACAGATACGCAGTATTTT

d_gene: NA
len: 12
v_gene: TRBV7-2
abundance: NA
j_gene: TRBJ2-3
CDR3aa: CASSQSTDTQYF
CDR3nt: TGTGCCAGCAGCCAAAGCACAGATACGCAGTATTTT

d_gene: NA
len: 16
v_gene: TRBV14
abundance: NA
j_gene: TRBJ2-3
CDR3aa: CASSQDWGRTTDTQYF
CDR3nt: TGTGCCAGCAGCCAAGATTGGGGGCGGACTACAGATACGCAGTATTTT

d_gene: NA
len: 15
v_gene: TRBV21-1
abundance: NA
j_gene: TRBJ1-2
CDR3aa: CASSKSPREYYGYTF
CDR3nt: TGTGCCAGCAGCAAAAGTCCCAGGGAGTACTATGGCTACACCTTC

d_gene: NA
len: 14
v_gene: TRBV7-2
abundance: NA
j_gene: TRBJ2-7
CDR3aa: CASSSRMGSYEQYF
CDR3nt: TGTGCCAGCAGCTCCAGGATGGGCTCCTACGAGCAGTACTTC

d_gene: TRBD1
len: 16
v_gene: TRBV19
abundance: NA
j_gene: TRBJ1-2
CDR3aa: CASSTELTGRKDGYTF
CDR3nt: TGTGCCAGTAGTACCGAACTGACAGGGCGTAAGGATGGCTACACCTTC

d_gene: NA
len: 12
v_gene: TRBV6-1
abundance: NA
j_gene: TRBJ1-2
CDR3aa: CASSDHPQGYTF
CDR3nt: TGTGCCAGCAGTGATCATCCGCAAGGCTACACCTTC

d_gene: NA
len: 13
v_gene: TRBV11-2
abundance: NA
j_gene: TRBJ1-1
CDR3aa: CASSGGLNTEAFF
CDR3nt: TGTGCCAGCAGCGGCGGGTTGAACACTGAAGCTTTCTTT

d_gene: NA
len: 13
v_gene: TRBV5-1
abundance: NA
j_gene: TRBJ2-5
CDR3aa: CASTRGAQETQYF
CDR3nt: TGCGCCAGCACGAGGGGGGCCCAAGAGACCCAGTACTTC

d_gene: TRBD2
len: 16
v_gene: TRBV6-5
abundance: NA
j_gene: TRBJ2-7
CDR3aa: CASSYKGLAGAYEQYF
CDR3nt: TGTGCCAGCAGTTACAAAGGACTAGCGGGAGCCTACGAGCAGTACTTC

d_gene: NA
len: 13
v_gene: TRBV7-2
abundance: NA
j_gene: TRBJ2-5
CDR3aa: CASSRLGQETQYF
CDR3nt: TGTGCCAGCAGCAGACTCGGGCAAGAGACCCAGTACTTC

d_gene: TRBD1
len: 16
v_gene: TRBV5-6
abundance: NA
j_gene: TRBJ2-5
CDR3aa: CASSVRDRGSQETQYF
CDR3nt: TGTGCCAGCAGCGTCCGGGACAGGGGAAGCCAAGAGACCCAGTACTTC

d_gene: TRBD2
len: 16
v_gene: TRBV18
abundance: NA
j_gene: TRBJ2-7
CDR3aa: CASSPRASGAGYEQYF
CDR3nt: TGTGCCAGCTCACCACGGGCTAGCGGGGCGGGGTACGAGCAGTACTTC

d_gene: NA
len: 13
v_gene: TRBV10-2
abundance: once
j_gene: TRBJ2-1
CDR3aa: CASSEREHNEQFF
CDR3nt: TGCGCCAGCAGTGAGCGGGAGCACAATGAGCAGTTCTTC

d_gene: NA
len: 16
v_gene: TRBV12-5
abundance: NA
j_gene: TRBJ1-5
CDR3aa: CASGLVQETGNQPQHF
CDR3nt: TGTGCTAGTGGTTTGGTACAGGAGACTGGCAATCAGCCCCAGCATTTT

d_gene: NA
len: 11
v_gene: TRBV28
abundance: NA
j_gene: TRBJ2-1
CDR3aa: CASSDRIVRFF
CDR3nt: TGTGCCAGCAGCGACAGGATAGTTCGGTTCTTC

d_gene: NA
len: 14
v_gene: TRBV6-4
abundance: NA
j_gene: TRBJ2-1
CDR3aa: CASSERLVGDEQFF
CDR3nt: TGTGCCAGCAGTGAAAGACTAGTGGGCGATGAGCAGTTCTTC

d_gene: NA
len: 14
v_gene: TRBV9
abundance: NA
j_gene: TRBJ1-1
CDR3aa: CASSDSMFISGAFF
CDR3nt: TGTGCCAGCAGCGACAGTATGTTCATAAGCGGGGCTTTCTTT

d_gene: NA
len: 16
v_gene: TRBV3-1/TRBV3-2
abundance: once
j_gene: TRBJ2-1
CDR3aa: CASSLVGQRDNNEQFF
CDR3nt: TGTGCCAGCAGCCTCGTCGGCCAGCGGGACAACAATGAGCAGTTCTTC

d_gene: NA
len: 14
v_gene: TRBV5-1
abundance: NA
j_gene: TRBJ2-7
CDR3aa: CASSPLRRLGEQYF
CDR3nt: TGCGCCAGCAGCCCCCTCCGTCGGTTGGGCGAGCAGTACTTC

d_gene: NA
len: 12
v_gene: TRBV7-6
abundance: NA
j_gene: TRBJ2-7
CDR3aa: CASSTHNGEQYF
CDR3nt: TGTGCCAGCAGCACCCACAACGGCGAGCAGTACTTC

d_gene: NA
len: 19
v_gene: TRBV7-9
abundance: NA
j_gene: TRBJ2-1
CDR3aa: CASSPVPGEATHSNNEQFF
CDR3nt: TGTGCCAGCAGCCCGGTCCCCGGGGAGGCGACACACTCCAACAATGAGCAGTTCTTC

d_gene: NA
len: 14
v_gene: TRBV11-2
abundance: NA
j_gene: TRBJ2-1
CDR3aa: CASSYTNTRNEQFF
CDR3nt: TGTGCCAGCAGCTACACCAACACTAGAAATGAGCAGTTCTTC

d_gene: NA
len: 14
v_gene: TRBV7-3
abundance: few
j_gene: TRBJ2-1
CDR3aa: CASSLTGGNNEQFF
CDR3nt: TGTGCCAGCAGCTTAACGGGCGGGAACAATGAGCAGTTCTTC

d_gene: NA
len: 14
v_gene: TRBV28
abundance: NA
j_gene: TRBJ2-7
CDR3aa: CASTKGGESYEQYF
CDR3nt: TGTGCCAGCACCAAGGGGGGAGAATCCTACGAGCAGTACTTC

d_gene: NA
len: 14
v_gene: TRBV7-7
abundance: once
j_gene: TRBJ2-5
CDR3aa: CASSLLGVGETQYF
CDR3nt: TGTGCTAGCAGCTTACTCGGGGTCGGGGAGACCCAGTACTTC

d_gene: TRBD1
len: 15
v_gene: TRBV11-3
abundance: NA
j_gene: TRBJ2-3
CDR3aa: CASSLGDRGPDTQYF
CDR3nt: TGTGCCAGCAGTCTAGGGGACAGGGGGCCAGATACGCAGTATTTT

d_gene: TRBD1
len: 14
v_gene: TRBV19
abundance: NA
j_gene: TRBJ2-3
CDR3aa: CASSLQGATDTQYF
CDR3nt: TGTGCCAGTAGTCTACAGGGGGCTACAGATACGCAGTATTTT

d_gene: NA
len: 18
v_gene: TRBV21-1
abundance: NA
j_gene: TRBJ2-1
CDR3aa: CASSKKQSSGLPYNEQFF
CDR3nt: TGTGCCAGCAGCAAAAAGCAGTCCTCGGGACTACCCTACAATGAGCAGTTCTTC

d_gene: NA
len: 11
v_gene: TRBV6-6
abundance: NA
j_gene: TRBJ1-1
CDR3aa: CASSSGSEAFF
CDR3nt: TGTGCCAGCAGTTCGGGCAGCGAAGCTTTCTTT

d_gene: NA
len: 15
v_gene: TRBV9
abundance: NA
j_gene: TRBJ2-3
CDR3aa: CASSVGGSGTDTQYF
CDR3nt: TGTGCCAGCAGCGTAGGGGGTAGCGGCACAGATACGCAGTATTTT

d_gene: NA
len: 14
v_gene: TRBV5-5
abundance: few
j_gene: TRBJ2-3
CDR3aa: CASSFFLVTDTQYF
CDR3nt: TGTGCCAGCAGCTTCTTTTTGGTCACAGATACGCAGTATTTT

d_gene: TRBD1
len: 14
v_gene: TRBV5-4
abundance: once
j_gene: TRBJ2-1
CDR3aa: CASTRDRVDNEQFF
CDR3nt: TGTGCCAGCACCAGGGACAGGGTGGACAATGAGCAGTTCTTC

d_gene: TRBD1
len: 18
v_gene: TRBV4-1
abundance: NA
j_gene: TRBJ1-1
CDR3aa: CASSQTVPGQGLNTEAFF
CDR3nt: TGCGCCAGCAGCCAAACAGTCCCGGGACAGGGATTGAACACTGAAGCTTTCTTT

d_gene: NA
len: 15
v_gene: TRBV19
abundance: few
j_gene: TRBJ1-4
CDR3aa: CASKAGPATNEKLFF
CDR3nt: TGTGCCAGTAAGGCAGGACCCGCAACTAATGAAAAACTGTTTTTT

d_gene: NA
len: 14
v_gene: TRBV4-2
abundance: NA
j_gene: TRBJ2-2
CDR3aa: CASKSQGGTGELFF
CDR3nt: TGTGCCAGCAAGTCACAGGGCGGGACCGGGGAGCTGTTTTTT

d_gene: NA
len: 14
v_gene: TRBV18
abundance: NA
j_gene: TRBJ1-4
CDR3aa: CASSPPQELGKLFF
CDR3nt: TGTGCCAGCTCACCACCCCAGGAGCTAGGAAAACTGTTTTTT

d_gene: NA
len: 15
v_gene: TRBV9
abundance: NA
j_gene: TRBJ2-7
CDR3aa: CASSGGSAAAYEQYF
CDR3nt: TGTGCCAGCAGCGGGGGGTCGGCTGCCGCCTACGAGCAGTACTTC

d_gene: NA
len: 14
v_gene: TRBV30
abundance: NA
j_gene: TRBJ2-3
CDR3aa: CAWSEVLRTDTQYF
CDR3nt: TGTGCCTGGAGTGAGGTCCTACGCACAGATACGCAGTATTTT

d_gene: NA
len: 11
v_gene: TRBV3-1/TRBV3-2
abundance: few
j_gene: TRBJ1-1
CDR3aa: CASSQLQEAFF
CDR3nt: TGTGCCAGCAGCCAACTCCAAGAAGCTTTCTTT